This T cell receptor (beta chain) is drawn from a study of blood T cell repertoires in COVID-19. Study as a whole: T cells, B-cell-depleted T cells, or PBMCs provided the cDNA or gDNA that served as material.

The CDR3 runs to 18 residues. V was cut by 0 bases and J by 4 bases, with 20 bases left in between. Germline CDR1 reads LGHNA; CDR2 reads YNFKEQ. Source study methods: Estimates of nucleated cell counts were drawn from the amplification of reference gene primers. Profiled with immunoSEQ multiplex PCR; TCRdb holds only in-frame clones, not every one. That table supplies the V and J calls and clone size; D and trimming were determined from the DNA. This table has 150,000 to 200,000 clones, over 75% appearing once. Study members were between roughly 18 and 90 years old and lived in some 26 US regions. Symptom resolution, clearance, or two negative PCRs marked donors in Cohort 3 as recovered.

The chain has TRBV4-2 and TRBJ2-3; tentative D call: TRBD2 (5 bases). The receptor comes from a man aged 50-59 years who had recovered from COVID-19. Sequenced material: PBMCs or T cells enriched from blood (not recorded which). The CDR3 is CASSQDELRGYPADTQYF. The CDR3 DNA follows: TGTGCCAGCAGCCAAGATGAGTTGAGAGGGTATCCGGCAGATACGCAGTATTTT.